This T cell receptor beta chain appears in the sequencing data of a study of T cell responses to AZD1222 COVID-19 vaccine. Overall study context: Analyses pooled second doses at about 4 or about 12 weeks.

Germline assignment: CDR1 DFQATT and CDR2 SNEGSKA (reference sequence). Trimming left V 3 bases short and J 6 bases short, with 21 bases between. The CDR3 sequence is 16 residues long. The assay was immunoSEQ multiplex PCR, and TCRdb's table has in-frame clones only and misses some. The data show over 110,000 clones, with about 92% seen just once and around 3% held by the top ten. General study results and limits: Donors were largely white British and mainly female; clonal diversity was possibly underestimated. The study identified only six AZD1222 recipients as seropositive at baseline. Rises in breadth and depth of Spike-specific TCRs came after two AZD1222 doses.

As to this clone: Antigen specificity is unknown.

The sequencing here drew on peripheral blood, taken on day 0 of AZD1222 vaccination. The chain recombines TRBV20-1 with TRBJ1-5; no clear D gene. This clonotype was sampled from an adult in good health. The CDR3 nucleotides read TGCAGTGCTAGTAATTCGGGCCTGGTCAGAGGTCAGCCCCAGCATTTT. This encodes CSASNSGLVRGQPQHF.